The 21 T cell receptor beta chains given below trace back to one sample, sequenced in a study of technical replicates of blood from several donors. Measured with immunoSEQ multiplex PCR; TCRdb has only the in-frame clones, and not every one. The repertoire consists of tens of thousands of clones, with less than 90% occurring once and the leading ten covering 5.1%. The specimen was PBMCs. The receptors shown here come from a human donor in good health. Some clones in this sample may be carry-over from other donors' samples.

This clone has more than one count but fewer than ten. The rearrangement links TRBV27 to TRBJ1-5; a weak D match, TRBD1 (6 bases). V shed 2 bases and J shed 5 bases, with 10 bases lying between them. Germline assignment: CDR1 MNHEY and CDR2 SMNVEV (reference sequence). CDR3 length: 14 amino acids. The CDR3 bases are TGTGCCAGCAGTTTAGGACAGAGAGATCAGCCCCAGCATTTT. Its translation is CASSLGQRDQPQHF.

The CDR3 region is CATSRVSGGNYNEQFF. CDR3 DNA: TGTGCCACCAGCAGAGTCAGTGGCGGCAACTACAATGAGCAGTTCTTC. This chain connects TRBV15 to TRBJ2-1; D ambiguous. V dropped 1 base and J dropped 3 bases, with 13 bases sitting between them. Germline V CDR1 and CDR2: LNHNV, YYDKDF (reference sequence). The CDR3 has 16 residues.

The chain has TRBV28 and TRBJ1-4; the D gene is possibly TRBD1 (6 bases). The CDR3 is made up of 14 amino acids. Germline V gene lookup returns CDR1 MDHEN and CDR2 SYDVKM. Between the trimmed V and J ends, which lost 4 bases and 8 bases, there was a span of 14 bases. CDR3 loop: CASSWTGTREKLFF. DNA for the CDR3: TGTGCCAGCAGTTGGACCGGGACAAGGGAAAAACTGTTTTTT.

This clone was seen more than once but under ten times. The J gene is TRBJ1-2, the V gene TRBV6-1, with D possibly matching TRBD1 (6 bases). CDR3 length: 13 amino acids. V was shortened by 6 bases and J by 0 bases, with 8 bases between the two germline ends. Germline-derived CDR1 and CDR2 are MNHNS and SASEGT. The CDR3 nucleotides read TGTGCCAGCAGAGGGACAACTAACTATGGCTACACCTTC. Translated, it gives CASRGTTNYGYTF.

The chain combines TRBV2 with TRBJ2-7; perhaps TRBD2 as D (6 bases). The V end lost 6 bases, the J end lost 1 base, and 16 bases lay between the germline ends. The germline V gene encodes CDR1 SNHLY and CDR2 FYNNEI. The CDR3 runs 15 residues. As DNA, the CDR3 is TGTGCCAGCAGGCTGCGGGACTTTTCATCCTACGAGCAGTACTTC. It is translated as CASRLRDFSSYEQYF.

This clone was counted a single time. CDR3 sequence (DNA): TGTGCCAGTAGTGTACCGGGACGGGGGGTCACTGAAGCTTTCTTT. Translated, it gives CASSVPGRGVTEAFF. The rearrangement joins TRBV19 to TRBJ1-1, with D possibly TRBD1 on 5 matching bases. With 5 bases removed from V and 4 bases from J, the gap between germline ends came to 17 bases. The germline gives CDR1 LNHDA, CDR2 SQIVND (reference sequence). CDR3 length: 15 residues.

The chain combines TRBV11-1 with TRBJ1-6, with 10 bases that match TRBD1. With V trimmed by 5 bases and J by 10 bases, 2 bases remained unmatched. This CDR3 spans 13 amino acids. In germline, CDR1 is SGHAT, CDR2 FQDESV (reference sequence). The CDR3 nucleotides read TGTGCCAGCAGCAGGGACAGGGGCTCACCCCTCCACTTT. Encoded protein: CASSRDRGSPLHF.

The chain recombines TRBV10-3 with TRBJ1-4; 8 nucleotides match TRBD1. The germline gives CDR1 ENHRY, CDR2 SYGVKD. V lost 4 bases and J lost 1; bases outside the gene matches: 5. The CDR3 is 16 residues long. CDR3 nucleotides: TGTGCCATCAGTGCCGGGACAGGTGGAACTAATGAAAAACTGTTTTTT. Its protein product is CAISAGTGGTNEKLFF.

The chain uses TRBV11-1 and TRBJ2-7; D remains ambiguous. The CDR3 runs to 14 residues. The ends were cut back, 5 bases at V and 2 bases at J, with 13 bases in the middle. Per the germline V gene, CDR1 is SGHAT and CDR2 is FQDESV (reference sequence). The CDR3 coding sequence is TGTGCCAGCAGCCTAGGATACGGTGCCTACGAGCAGTACTTC. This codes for CASSLGYGAYEQYF.

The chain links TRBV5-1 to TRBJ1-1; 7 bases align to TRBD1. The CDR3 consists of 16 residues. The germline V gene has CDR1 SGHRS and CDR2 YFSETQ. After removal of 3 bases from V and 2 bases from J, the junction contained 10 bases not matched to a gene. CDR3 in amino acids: CASSSGTARSNTEAFF. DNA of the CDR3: TGCGCCAGCAGCTCGGGGACAGCCCGGTCCAACACTGAAGCTTTCTTT.

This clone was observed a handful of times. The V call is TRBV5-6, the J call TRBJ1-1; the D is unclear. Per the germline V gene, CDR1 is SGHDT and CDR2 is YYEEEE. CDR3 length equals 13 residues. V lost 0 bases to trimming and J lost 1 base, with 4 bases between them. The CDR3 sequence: CASSLVANTEAFF. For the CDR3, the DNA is TGTGCCAGCAGCTTGGTAGCGAACACTGAAGCTTTCTTT.

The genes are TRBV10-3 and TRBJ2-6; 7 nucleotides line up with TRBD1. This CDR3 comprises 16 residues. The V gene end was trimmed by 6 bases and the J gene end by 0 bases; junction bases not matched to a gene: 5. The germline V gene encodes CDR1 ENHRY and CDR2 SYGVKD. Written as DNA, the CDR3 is TGTGCCATCAGGAACCAGGGGGACTCTGGGGCCAACGTCCTGACTTTC. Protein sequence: CAIRNQGDSGANVLTF.

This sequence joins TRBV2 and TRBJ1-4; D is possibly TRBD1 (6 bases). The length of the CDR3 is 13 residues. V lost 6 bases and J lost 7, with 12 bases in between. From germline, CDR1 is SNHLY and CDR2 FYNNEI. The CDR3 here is CASRQGGAEKLFF. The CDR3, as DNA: TGTGCCAGCAGACAGGGAGGGGCTGAAAAACTGTTTTTT.

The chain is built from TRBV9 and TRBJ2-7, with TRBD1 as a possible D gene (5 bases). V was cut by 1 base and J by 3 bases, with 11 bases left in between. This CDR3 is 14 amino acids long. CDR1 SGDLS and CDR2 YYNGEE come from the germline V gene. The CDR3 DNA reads TGTGCCAGCAGCGTAACAGGTCAGTTCTACGAGCAGTACTTC. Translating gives CASSVTGQFYEQYF.

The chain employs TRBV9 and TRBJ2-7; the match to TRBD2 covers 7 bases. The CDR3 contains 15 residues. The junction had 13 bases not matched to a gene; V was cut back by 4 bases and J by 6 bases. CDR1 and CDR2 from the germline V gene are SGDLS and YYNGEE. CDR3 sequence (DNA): TGTGCCAGCAGCATCGGTGGGACTAAGGTTTCCGAGCAGTACTTC. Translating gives CASSIGGTKVSEQYF.

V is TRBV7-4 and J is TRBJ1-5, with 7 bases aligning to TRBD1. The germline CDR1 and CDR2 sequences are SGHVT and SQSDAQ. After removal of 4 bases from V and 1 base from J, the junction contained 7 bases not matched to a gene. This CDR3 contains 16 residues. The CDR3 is CASSSNRGPSNQPQHF. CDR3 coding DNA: TGTGCCAGCAGCTCGAACAGGGGCCCCAGCAATCAGCCCCAGCATTTT.

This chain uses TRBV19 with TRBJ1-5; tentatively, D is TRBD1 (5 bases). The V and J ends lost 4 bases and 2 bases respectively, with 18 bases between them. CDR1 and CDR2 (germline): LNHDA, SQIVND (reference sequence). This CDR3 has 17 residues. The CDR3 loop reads CASSNPRGAWGNQPQHF. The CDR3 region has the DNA TGTGCCAGTAGTAATCCCCGTGGGGCGTGGGGCAATCAGCCCCAGCATTTT. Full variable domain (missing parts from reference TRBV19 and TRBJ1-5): DGGITQSPKYLFRKEGQNVTLSCEQNLNHDAMYWYRQDPGQGLRLIYYSQIVNDFQKGDIAEGYSVSREKKESFPLTVTSAQKNPTAFYLCASSNPRGAWGNQPQHFGDGTRLSIL.

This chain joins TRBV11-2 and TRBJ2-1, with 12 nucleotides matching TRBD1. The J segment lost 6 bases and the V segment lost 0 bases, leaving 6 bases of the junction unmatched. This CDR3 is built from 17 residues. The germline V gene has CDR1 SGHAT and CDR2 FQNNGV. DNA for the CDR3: TGTGCCAGCAGCTTAGATATGTTGGGACAGGGGGCCAATGAGCAGTTCTTC. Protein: CASSLDMLGQGANEQFF. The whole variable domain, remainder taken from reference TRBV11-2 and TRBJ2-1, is EAGVAQSPRYKIIEKRQSVAFWCNPISGHATLYWYQQILGQGPKLLIQFQNNGVVDDSQLPKDRFSAERLKGVDSTLKIQPAKLEDSAVYLCASSLDMLGQGANEQFFGPGTRLTVL.

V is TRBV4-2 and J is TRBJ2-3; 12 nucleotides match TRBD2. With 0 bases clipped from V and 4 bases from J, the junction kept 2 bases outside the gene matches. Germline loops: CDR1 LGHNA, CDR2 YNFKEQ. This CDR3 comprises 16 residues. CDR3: CASSQEASGGADTQYF. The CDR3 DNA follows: TGTGCCAGCAGCCAAGAGGCTAGCGGGGGGGCAGATACGCAGTATTTT.

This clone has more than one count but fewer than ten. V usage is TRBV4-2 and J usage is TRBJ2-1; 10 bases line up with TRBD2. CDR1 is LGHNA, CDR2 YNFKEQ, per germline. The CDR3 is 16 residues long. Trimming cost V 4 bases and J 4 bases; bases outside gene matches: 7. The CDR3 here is CASSLTGTSVYNEQFF. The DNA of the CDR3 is TGTGCCAGCAGCCTGACCGGGACTAGCGTATACAATGAGCAGTTCTTC.

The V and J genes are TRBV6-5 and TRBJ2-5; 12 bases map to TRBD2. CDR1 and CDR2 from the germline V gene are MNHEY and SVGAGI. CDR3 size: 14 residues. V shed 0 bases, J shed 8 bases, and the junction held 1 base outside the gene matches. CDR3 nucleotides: TGTGCCAGCAGTTACTCGACTAGCGGGAGAACCCAGTACTTC. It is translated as CASSYSTSGRTQYF.